This passage covers 6 T cell receptor beta chains from one sample sequenced in a study of identical twins. MiXCR was run by TCRdb on the 5' RACE reads, yielding one entry per CDR3 protein. The sample holds fewer than 900,000 distinct CDR3 sequences, approximately 21% seen once. The same sample was also studied in work on T cells expressing NK-cell markers.

Input material: PBMCs. The receptor set was obtained from a woman younger than 30 in good health.

This chain joins TRBV7-2 and TRBJ2-3; 11 bases agree with TRBD2. The J segment lost 2 bases and the V segment lost 1 base, leaving 2 bases of the junction unmatched. Germline CDR1 and CDR2: SGHTA and FQGNSA. This CDR3 is 16 amino acids long. CDR3 DNA sequence: TGTGCCAGCAGCTTAGTAGCGGGAGGGACCACAGATACGCAGTATTTT. Translating it yields CASSLVAGGTTDTQYF. The whole variable domain, remainder taken from reference TRBV7-2 and TRBJ2-3, is GAGVSQSPSNKVTEKGKDVELRCDPISGHTALYWYRQSLGQGLEFLIYFQGNSAPDKSGLPSDRFSAERTGGSVSTLTIQRTQQEDSAVYLCASSLVAGGTTDTQYFGPGTRLTVL.

In its sample, this clonotype was seen a few times. The V gene is TRBV9, the J gene TRBJ1-6; tentative D call: TRBD1 (5 bases). This CDR3 is 14 amino acids long. Germline CDR1 and CDR2: SGDLS and YYNGEE. The ends were cut back, 2 bases at V and 5 bases at J, with 8 bases in the middle. CDR3 protein: CASSVRGNNSPLHF. For the CDR3, the DNA is TGTGCCAGCAGCGTTAGGGGAAATAATTCACCCCTCCACTTT.

This clonotype was seen a few times. This chain joins TRBV20-1 and TRBJ2-1; no clear D. V lost 0 bases and J lost 5, with 17 bases in between. Germline V lookup: CDR1 DFQATT, CDR2 SNEGSKA (reference sequence). The CDR3 consists of 16 residues. The chain's CDR3 is CSAREMETPTHNEQFF. The CDR3 DNA is TGCAGTGCTAGAGAGATGGAGACACCCACCCACAATGAGCAGTTCTTC.

This clonotype was picked up a small number of times. The chain uses TRBV7-6 and TRBJ2-1; D is perhaps TRBD2 (6 bases). From germline, CDR1 is SGHVS and CDR2 FNYEAQ. V was trimmed by 1 base and J by 10 bases, leaving 8 bases between them. The CDR3 sequence is 12 residues long. Here the CDR3 reads CASSLVEGEQFF. CDR3 nucleotide sequence: TGTGCCAGCAGCTTAGTGGAGGGAGAGCAGTTCTTC. Full variable domain (remainder filled in from reference TRBV7-6 and TRBJ2-1): GAGVSQSPRYKVTKRGQDVALRCDPISGHVSLYWYRQALGQGPEFLTYFNYEAQQDKSGLPNDRFSAERPEGSISTLTIQRTEQRDSAMYRCASSLVEGEQFFGPGTRLTVL.

The chain links TRBV7-9 to TRBJ2-6; D is unclear. V was trimmed by 1 base and J by 2 bases, leaving 9 bases between them. Germline V gives CDR1 SEHNR, CDR2 FQNEAQ (reference sequence). The CDR3 spans 16 residues. The DNA for the CDR3 is TGTGCCAGCAGCTTAGTTTTGGGAACTGGGGCCAACGTCCTGACTTTC. It codes for CASSLVLGTGANVLTF.

This clonotype was counted between two and nine times. In nucleotides, the CDR3 is TGTGCCACCAGCCGCGGACAGACTTACGAGCAGTACTTC. It codes for CATSRGQTYEQYF. This chain links TRBV15 with TRBJ2-7; D is possibly TRBD1 (6 bases). This CDR3 has 13 residues. V dropped 5 bases and J dropped 4 bases, with 12 bases sitting between them. CDR1 and CDR2 from the germline V gene are LNHNV and YYDKDF (reference sequence).